What follows are 24 T cell receptor beta chains derived from one specimen sequenced in a study of PD-1 blockade in classical Hodgkin lymphoma. The method was immunoSEQ multiplex PCR; TCRdb's version includes in-frame clones alone and lacks a portion of them. The sample lists about 2,900 clones, approximately 70% seen once, with about a fifth in the top ten. The time point denotes: newly diagnosed, previously untreated cHL patient sample. From thawed PBMCs, CD8+ T cells were isolated by magnetic negative selection. The source material was CD8+ T cells from blood. These TCRs come from a human donor with classical Hodgkin lymphoma.

The CDR3 here is CASSQATGQYNEKLFF. For the CDR3, the DNA is TGCGCCAGCAGCCAAGCGACGGGACAGTATAATGAAAAACTGTTTTTT. V usage is TRBV4-1 and J usage is TRBJ1-4; 7 bases fit TRBD1. Germline V lookup: CDR1 MGHRA, CDR2 YSYEKL. Trimming at V came to 1 base and at J to 4 bases, leaving 6 bases not matched to a gene. The CDR3 loop spans 16 amino acids.

This clone occurred once. The chain combines TRBV19 with TRBJ2-7; the D call may be TRBD1 or TRBD2 (5 bases each). There are 13 residues in the CDR3. Trimming took 3 bases from V and 3 from J, leaving 9 bases between them. Germline-derived CDR1 and CDR2 are LNHDA and SQIVND (reference sequence). CDR3 in DNA: TGTGCCAGTAGTATGGGACCCCGCTACGAGCAGTACTTC. It codes for CASSMGPRYEQYF.

This clone has only a few counts. The chain combines TRBV15 with TRBJ2-1; D uncertain. Germline V gene data show CDR1 as LNHNV and CDR2 as YYDKDF (reference sequence). The CDR3 extends over 13 amino acids. Trimming shortened V by 8 bases and J by 3 bases, and 11 bases separated the two germline ends. The CDR3 nucleotides are TGTGCCACCGGGCTAAGGGTCTACAATGAGCAGTTCTTC. It encodes CATGLRVYNEQFF. Using reference TRBV15 and TRBJ2-1 for the parts outside the CDR3, the full variable domain is DAMVIQNPRYQVTQFGKPVTLSCSQTLNHNVMYWYQQKSSQAPKLLFHYYDKDFNNEADTPDNFQSRRPNTSFCFLDIRSPGLGDTAMYLCATGLRVYNEQFFGPGTRLTVL.

The chain joins TRBV19 to TRBJ1-5; D call uncertain. The CDR3 covers 14 residues. Germline CDR1 reads LNHDA; CDR2 reads SQIVND (reference sequence). Trimming took 4 bases from V and 0 from J, leaving 7 bases between them. CDR3 protein: CASSKGHSNQPQHF. As DNA, the CDR3 is TGTGCCAGTAGTAAGGGCCATAGCAATCAGCCCCAGCATTTT.

The chain joins TRBV27 to TRBJ1-1; D is unclear. V lost 0 bases, J lost 4 bases, and 6 bases lay in between. Germline loops: CDR1 MNHEY, CDR2 SMNVEV (reference sequence). The CDR3 runs to 13 residues. CDR3 protein: CASSLSRATEAFF. The CDR3 coding sequence is TGTGCCAGCAGTTTATCGAGAGCCACTGAAGCTTTCTTT.

The chain recombines TRBV6-9 with TRBJ1-5, with a weak D call TRBD1 (5 bases). Germline CDR1 is MNHGY and CDR2 is SVAAGI. The CDR3 contains 13 residues. The V end lost 10 bases, the J end lost 2 bases, and 12 bases lay between the germline ends. The CDR3 sequence: CATQRGGNQPQHF. For the CDR3, the DNA is TGTGCCACCCAACGGGGGGGCAATCAGCCCCAGCATTTT.

The chain employs TRBV12-5 and TRBJ2-7; 9 bases match TRBD1. After removal of 4 bases from V and 0 bases from J, the junction contained 19 bases not matched to a gene. Germline V gene data show CDR1 as LGHNT and CDR2 as FRNRAP. The CDR3 is made up of 20 amino acids. The CDR3 protein is CASGSLPGTGYNSISYEQYF. The CDR3 DNA is TGTGCTAGTGGTTCCCTTCCCGGGACAGGGTACAACAGCATCTCCTACGAGCAGTACTTC. The complete variable domain, with remaining parts taken from reference TRBV12-5 and TRBJ2-7, reads DARVTQTPRHKVTEMGQEVTMRCQPILGHNTVFWYRQTMMQGLELLAYFRNRAPLDDSGMPKDRFSAEMPDATLATLKIQPSEPRDSAVYFCASGSLPGTGYNSISYEQYFGPGTRLTVT.

In its sample, this clone ranks as large (0.1 to 1%). V and J are TRBV5-6 and TRBJ1-2; tentatively, D is TRBD1 (5 bases). CDR3 size: 14 residues. Per the germline V gene, CDR1 is SGHDT and CDR2 is YYEEEE. Trimming took off 3 bases at V and 1 base at J, with 10 bases between the two ends. The CDR3 spells CASSYDRFNYGYTF. CDR3 DNA sequence: TGTGCCAGCAGCTACGACAGATTTAACTATGGCTACACCTTC.

The V and J genes are TRBV2 and TRBJ1-2; possibly TRBD1 for D (5 bases). The V and J ends lost 2 bases and 2 bases respectively, with 12 bases between them. CDR3 length: 15 residues. In germline, CDR1 is SNHLY, CDR2 FYNNEI. In DNA, the CDR3 is TGTGCCAGCAGTGAAACCGTCGGGGGGAACTATGGCTACACCTTC. This encodes CASSETVGGNYGYTF.

This clone rates as large. The chain combines TRBV28 with TRBJ1-1, with D tentatively TRBD1 (5 bases). The CDR3 has 16 amino acids. Germline V gene lookup returns CDR1 MDHEN and CDR2 SYDVKM. Trimming shortened V by 5 bases and J by 5 bases, and 21 bases separated the two germline ends. The DNA for the CDR3 is TGTGCCAGCAGTCGCCCAGGGATTCGTCCTTCTACTGAAGCTTTCTTT. As protein: CASSRPGIRPSTEAFF.

The chain couples TRBV9 to TRBJ2-5, with 14 bases that match TRBD2. V was clipped by 3 bases and J by 3 bases; unmatched bases: 4. There are 16 residues in the CDR3. CDR1 is SGDLS and CDR2 is YYNGEE in the germline V gene. The CDR3 protein is CASSGGLAGVEETQYF. The DNA for the CDR3 is TGTGCCAGCAGCGGGGGACTAGCGGGAGTGGAAGAGACCCAGTACTTC.

The DNA for the CDR3 is TGTGCCAGCAGTGACGGGACAGGGGGCAAGGATGAGCAGTTCTTC. Residues: CASSDGTGGKDEQFF. This chain uses TRBV6-4 with TRBJ2-1; 12 nucleotides line up with TRBD1. CDR3 length: 15 residues. The ends lost 2 bases at V and 8 bases at J; junction bases unmatched: 4. Germline V CDR1 and CDR2: MRHNA, SNTAGT.

The rearrangement joins TRBV6-4 to TRBJ2-2; D is unclear. The CDR3 totals 13 residues. Germline V CDR1 and CDR2: MRHNA, SNTAGT. V was shortened by 4 bases and J by 1 base, with 4 bases between the two germline ends. The DNA for the CDR3 is TGTGCCAGCAGTGGCGGGAACACCGGGGAGCTGTTTTTT. The encoded protein is CASSGGNTGELFF.

The chain couples TRBV7-9 to TRBJ2-7, with D maybe TRBD1 (8 bases). The ends were cut back, 4 bases at V and 3 bases at J, with 16 bases in the middle. Germline V lookup: CDR1 SEHNR, CDR2 FQNEAQ (reference sequence). The CDR3 contains 15 residues. Here the CDR3 reads CASSYQNRGGYEQYF. The CDR3 bases are TGTGCCAGCAGCTACCAGAACAGGGGGGGCTACGAGCAGTACTTC.

The chain has TRBV11-1 and TRBJ1-1; the match to TRBD1 covers 8 bases. Trimming at V came to 5 bases and at J to 6 bases, leaving 14 bases not matched to a gene. The V gene's germline CDR1 is SGHAT and CDR2 FQDESV (reference sequence). The CDR3 is 16 amino acids. As DNA, the CDR3 is TGTGCCAGCAGCCTTGACGGACAGGGCGTCTTCGCTGAAGCTTTCTTT. Translated: CASSLDGQGVFAEAFF.

The chain carries TRBV7-8 and TRBJ2-1, with unresolved D. V was shortened by 2 bases and J by 8 bases, with 13 bases between the two germline ends. CDR1 and CDR2 from the germline V gene are SGHVS and FQNEAQ. This CDR3 has 14 amino acids. The chain's CDR3 is CASSLSAWADEQFF. Here the CDR3 DNA reads TGTGCCAGCAGCTTATCTGCGTGGGCGGATGAGCAGTTCTTC. The whole variable domain, filled in from reference TRBV7-8 and TRBJ2-1, reads GAGVSQSPRYKVAKRGQDVALRCDPISGHVSLFWYQQALGQGPEFLTYFQNEAQLDKSGLPSDRFFAERPEGSVSTLKIQRTQQEDSAVYLCASSLSAWADEQFFGPGTRLTVL.

The J gene is TRBJ2-1, the V gene TRBV10-3, with a tentative D call TRBD2 (6 bases). This CDR3 has 17 amino acids. CDR1 and CDR2 from the germline V gene are ENHRY and SYGVKD. The ends were cut back, 3 bases at V and 1 base at J, with 16 bases in the middle. CDR3 in amino acids: CAISDHGRSRSYNEQFF. The CDR3 nucleotides are TGTGCCATCAGTGACCATGGGAGGAGCAGGTCCTACAATGAGCAGTTCTTC.

This rearrangement joins TRBV25-1 to TRBJ2-7; a possible D gene is TRBD2 (7 bases). Looked up from germline, CDR1 is MGHDK and CDR2 is SYGVNS. The CDR3 sequence is 18 residues long. Between the trimmed V and J ends, which lost 2 bases and 2 bases, there was a span of 22 bases. CDR3 residues: CASSETLRAGHGPYEQYF. The CDR3 DNA reads as TGTGCCAGCAGTGAAACCCTGAGAGCGGGACATGGACCCTACGAGCAGTACTTC.

This CDR3 reads CASSLEGRGSYNEQFF. CDR3 nucleotide sequence: TGTGCCAGCAGCTTAGAGGGCAGGGGGTCCTACAATGAGCAGTTCTTC. The rearrangement uses TRBV7-2 and TRBJ2-1; TRBD1 matches 7 bases. The germline gives CDR1 SGHTA, CDR2 FQGNSA. CDR3 length equals 16 residues. The J segment lost 1 base and the V segment lost 1 base, leaving 4 bases of the junction unmatched.

The chain has TRBV19 and TRBJ2-7, with a tentative D call TRBD2 (5 bases). Trimming stripped 1 base from V and 5 bases from J, with 9 bases between. CDR1 LNHDA and CDR2 SQIVND come from the germline V gene (reference sequence). The CDR3 loop spans 13 amino acids. CDR3 nucleotide sequence: TGTGCCAGTAGTATAGTTTCGGGGAACGAGCAGTACTTC. Translated: CASSIVSGNEQYF.

The J gene is TRBJ1-2, the V gene TRBV15; D uncertain. The CDR3 covers 13 residues. V gave up 4 bases and J gave up 6 bases, with 12 bases separating them. Looked up from germline, CDR1 is LNHNV and CDR2 is YYDKDF (reference sequence). CDR3: CATSKPGIHGYTF. CDR3 DNA sequence: TGTGCCACCAGCAAACCCGGGATACATGGCTACACCTTC.

The V gene is TRBV12-5, the J gene TRBJ2-1; 11 bases fit TRBD2. Trimming removed 6 bases from V and 0 bases from J; junction bases left unmatched: 13. The CDR3 sequence is 19 residues long. Germline V gene sequence: CDR1 LGHNT, CDR2 FRNRAP. The CDR3 loop reads CASGPGTSGGPRSYNEQFF. The CDR3 coding sequence is TGTGCTAGTGGCCCCGGGACTAGCGGAGGACCCCGCTCCTACAATGAGCAGTTCTTC.

Worth noting for this clone: The junction and the germline gene differ at one end; a read error may be behind it. This same CDR3 is encoded by further DNA sequences in the sample. The V call is TRBV5-4, the J call TRBJ2-7; TRBD1 agrees at 9 bases. This CDR3 has 15 amino acids. In germline, CDR1 is SGHNT, CDR2 YYREEE (reference sequence). CDR3 sequence: CASSHPGQGTYEQYF. Written as DNA, the CDR3 is TGCGCCAGCAGCCACCCGGGACAGGGAACCTACGAGCAGTACTTC.

The chain is built from TRBV5-1 and TRBJ2-7; TRBD2 aligns across 10 bases. J lost 9 bases, V lost 1 base, and 10 bases had no gene match. CDR3 length: 15 residues. Per germline, CDR1 SGHRS and CDR2 YFSETQ. CDR3: CASSLRSGTSAPQYF. In nucleotides, the CDR3 is TGCGCCAGCAGCTTGAGGTCCGGGACTAGCGCCCCGCAGTACTTC. The full variable domain, its missing parts supplied by reference TRBV5-1 and TRBJ2-7, is KAGVTQTPRYLIKTRGQQVTLSCSPISGHRSVSWYQQTPGQGLQFLFEYFSETQRNKGNFPGRFSGRQFSNSRSEMNVSTLELGDSALYLCASSLRSGTSAPQYFGPGTRLTVT.